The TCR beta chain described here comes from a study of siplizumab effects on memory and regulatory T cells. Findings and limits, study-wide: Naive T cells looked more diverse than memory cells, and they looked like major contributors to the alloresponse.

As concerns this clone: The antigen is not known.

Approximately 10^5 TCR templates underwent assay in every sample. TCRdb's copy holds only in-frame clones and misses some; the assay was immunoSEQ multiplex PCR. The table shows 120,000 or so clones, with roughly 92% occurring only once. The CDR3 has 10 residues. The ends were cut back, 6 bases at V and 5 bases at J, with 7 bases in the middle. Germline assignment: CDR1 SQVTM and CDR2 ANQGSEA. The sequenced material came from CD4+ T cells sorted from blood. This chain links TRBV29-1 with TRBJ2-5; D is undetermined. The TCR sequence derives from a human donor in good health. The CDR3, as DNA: TGCAGCGTAGGCCAGGAGACCCAGTACTTC. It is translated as CSVGQETQYF.